The rows below give T cell receptor beta chains drawn from one sample of a study of CD8 T cells in Susac syndrome. TCRdb redid the calling of the immunoSEQ multiplex PCR reads with MiXCR, one entry per CDR3 protein. The data show under 95,000 distinct CDR3 sequences, roughly 94% seen once. Sample: CD4+ T cells from PBMCs. All receptors come from a human donor with Susac syndrome. CDR3s leave out the opening cysteine and the closing phenylalanine or tryptophan. Expanded clones are given a class, and other clones once, few, many or no size at all.

clone size: NA; CDR3 length: 13; V gene: TRBV20-1; CDR3 protein: SARDTRGQAYGYT
clone size: NA; CDR3 length: 12; V gene: TRBV6-5; CDR3 protein: ASTPGQGVSALH
clone size: NA; CDR3 length: 12; V gene: TRBV19; CDR3 protein: ASSKQGVKETQY
clone size: NA; CDR3 length: 12; V gene: TRBV9; CDR3 protein: ASSRGTGGYEQY
clone size: NA; CDR3 length: 16; V gene: TRBV24-1; CDR3 protein: ATSDSRTSGGVRETQY
clone size: NA; CDR3 length: 11; V gene: TRBV5-1; CDR3 protein: ASSPRGQYEQY
clone size: NA; CDR3 length: 13; V gene: TRBV3-1; CDR3 protein: ASSQGGQIKNIQY
clone size: once; CDR3 length: 13; V gene: TRBV19; CDR3 protein: ASSTQGARTDTQY
clone size: few; CDR3 length: 9; V gene: TRBV6-2/TRBV6-3; CDR3 protein: ASSYGETQY
clone size: NA; CDR3 length: 12; V gene: TRBV30; CDR3 protein: AWTPGRYSYEQY